The 24 T cell receptor beta chains listed next were all sequenced from one sample in a study of blood T cells in healthy people across ages. A second PCR, run for about 6 to 12 cycles, used a sample-barcoded 5' primer plus a J-beta primer mix. TCRdb recomputed calls from the 5' RACE reads with MiXCR, one row per CDR3 protein. The table records 850,000 to 1,000,000 distinct CDR3 sequences, around 54% of them present only once. The specimen sequenced was blood. The receptor set was obtained from a woman between 55 and 75 years old in good health.

V gene TRBV12-3 or TRBV12-4 combines with J gene TRBJ1-1; 8 bases map to TRBD1. This CDR3 spans 14 amino acids. V was pared by 7 bases and J by 3 bases, with 7 bases of the junction left unmatched. The CDR3 is CASTQTGADTEAFF. The DNA for the CDR3 is TGTGCCAGCACCCAGACAGGGGCGGACACTGAAGCTTTCTTT.

The chain has TRBV6-6 and TRBJ2-1; 10 nucleotides align to TRBD2. The DNA matches TRBJ2-7 better at its end, which makes the J call doubtful. Germline-derived CDR1 and CDR2 are MNHNY and SVGAGI (reference sequence). This CDR3 spans 14 amino acids. CDR3 bases: TGTGCCAGTCACAGCGGGAGGGCCTACAATGAGCAGTACTTC. It is translated as CASHSGRAYNEQYF.

For the CDR3, the DNA is TGTGCCAGCTCACCAGGGGACATGGGGTCTCTGAGCAATCAGCCCCAGCATTTT. Its translation is CASSPGDMGSLSNQPQHF. J is TRBJ1-5 and V is TRBV18, with D tentatively TRBD1 (6 bases). This CDR3 has 18 amino acids. CDR1 is KGHSH, CDR2 LQKENI, per germline. V lost 2 bases to trimming and J lost 1 base, with 18 bases between them.

This clonotype was picked up a small number of times. This chain joins TRBV11-2 and TRBJ2-5; D possibly matches TRBD1 or TRBD2 (5 bases each). Germline CDR1 SGHAT, CDR2 FQNNGV. V shed 4 bases and J shed 2 bases, with 14 bases lying between them. This CDR3 spans 15 amino acids. The CDR3: CASSSTGTMQETQYF. The CDR3 DNA sequence: TGTGCCAGCAGCTCAACCGGGACGATGCAAGAGACCCAGTACTTC.

The chain is built from TRBV4-3 and TRBJ2-2; D is perhaps TRBD1 (5 bases). Germline V CDR1 and CDR2: LGHNA, YSLEER. The CDR3 is made up of 16 amino acids. The germline V and J ends were trimmed by 4 bases and 2 bases, with 14 bases remaining between them. CDR3 DNA sequence: TGCGCCAGCAGCCGCCTAACAGGTATCAACACCGGGGAGCTGTTTTTT. Its protein product is CASSRLTGINTGELFF.

The V and J genes are TRBV5-1 and TRBJ2-5, with 10 bases matching TRBD1. Germline-derived CDR1 and CDR2 are SGHRS and YFSETQ. J was trimmed by 4 bases and V by 4 bases; bases with no gene match: 22. CDR3 length equals 20 residues. This CDR3 reads CASSARSGTGVNLSGETQYF. CDR3 DNA sequence: TGCGCCAGCAGCGCCCGCTCCGGGACAGGGGTAAATCTGTCAGGAGAGACCCAGTACTTC.

The J gene is TRBJ2-5, the V gene TRBV7-2, with TRBD2 as a possible D gene (7 bases). The V end lost 6 bases, the J end lost 4 bases, and 18 bases lay between the germline ends. This CDR3 spans 15 amino acids. Germline V CDR1 and CDR2: SGHTA, FQGNSA. The CDR3: CASSLTGRVGETQYF. The CDR3 DNA sequence: TGTGCCAGCAGTTTAACAGGGAGGGTCGGAGAGACCCAGTACTTC.

The chain couples TRBV12-5 to TRBJ2-7; 9 bases line up with TRBD1. The CDR3 runs 16 residues. Trimming took 1 base from V and 3 from J; bases not matched to a gene: 7. Germline CDR1 is LGHNT and CDR2 is FRNRAP. CDR3 DNA: TGTGCTAGTGGTTTGGAACGTGGGACAGGGTTCTACGAGCAGTACTTC. Encoded protein: CASGLERGTGFYEQYF.

The rearrangement joins TRBV25-1 to TRBJ2-1; 10 bases match TRBD2. The CDR3 is 18 amino acids. The ends lost 2 bases at V and 5 bases at J; junction bases unmatched: 12. Germline CDR1 reads MGHDK; CDR2 reads SYGVNS. The CDR3 reads CASSELGGGLAANNEQFF. CDR3 DNA sequence: TGTGCCAGCAGTGAACTAGGTGGTGGACTAGCGGCAAACAATGAGCAGTTCTTC.

This clonotype was observed a handful of times. The V call is TRBV2, the J call TRBJ2-7; D gene uncertain. Germline lookup yields CDR1 SNHLY and CDR2 FYNNEI. Trimming took off 7 bases at V and 2 bases at J, with 12 bases between the two ends. The CDR3 is made up of 13 amino acids. CDR3 protein: CASNRQIAYEQYF. The CDR3 DNA follows: TGTGCCAGCAATCGCCAAATAGCCTACGAGCAGTACTTC. Filled out from reference TRBV2 and TRBJ2-7, the complete variable domain reads EPEVTQTPSHQVTQMGQEVILRCVPISNHLYFYWYRQILGQKVEFLVSFYNNEISEKSEIFDDQFSVERPDGSNFTLKIRSTKLEDSAMYFCASNRQIAYEQYFGPGTRLTVT.

The chain recombines TRBV6-1 with TRBJ2-7; D unclear. Deletions cut 6 bases from V and 6 bases from J, with 15 bases between. CDR3 length: 13 residues. CDR1 and CDR2 (germline): MNHNS, SASEGT. The DNA of the CDR3 is TGTGCCAGCAGGGTCCAGCCATCGCGCGAGCAGTACTTC. Encoded protein: CASRVQPSREQYF.

The rearrangement uses TRBV12-3 or TRBV12-4 and TRBJ1-1, with D tentatively TRBD1 (6 bases). The CDR3 is 14 residues long. V shed 6 bases and J shed 6 bases, with 17 bases lying between them. This CDR3 reads CASSTTGAQPEAFF. DNA of the CDR3: TGTGCCAGCAGCACGACAGGAGCCCAGCCTGAAGCTTTCTTT.

The rearrangement joins TRBV7-9 to TRBJ2-7; TRBD1 matches 11 bases. Germline lookup yields CDR1 SEHNR and CDR2 FQNEAQ (reference sequence). J gave up 0 bases and V 5 bases, and 0 bases lay outside the gene matches. The CDR3 is 14 residues long. This CDR3 is CASSGQGASYEQYF. The CDR3 DNA reads as TGTGCCAGCAGCGGACAGGGGGCCTCCTACGAGCAGTACTTC.

The CDR3 bases are TGCGCCAGCAGCTTGGGAGCGGGAGGGCCTAGAGAGACCCAGTACTTC. This codes for CASSLGAGGPRETQYF. This chain links TRBV5-1 with TRBJ2-5; 10 positions match TRBD2. V was pared by 0 bases and J by 4 bases, with 6 bases of the junction left unmatched. Germline CDR1 is SGHRS and CDR2 is YFSETQ. The CDR3 has 16 amino acids.

This clonotype appeared a few times. The CDR3 here is CASSEQGFQPQHF. The DNA for the CDR3 is TGTGCCAGCAGCGAACAGGGGTTTCAGCCCCAGCATTTT. This chain uses TRBV9 with TRBJ1-5; 7 bases are a match to TRBD1. After removal of 3 bases from V and 6 bases from J, the junction contained 3 bases not matched to a gene. CDR3 size: 13 residues. The germline V gene has CDR1 SGDLS and CDR2 YYNGEE.

This clonotype was seen a handful of times. The chain links TRBV4-1 to TRBJ1-1; D call uncertain. The CDR3 length is 14 residues. V lost 3 bases and J 4 bases, leaving 12 bases between the germline ends. Germline V CDR1 and CDR2: MGHRA, YSYEKL. CDR3 protein: CASSQAPDLTEAFF. The CDR3 region has the DNA TGCGCCAGCAGCCAGGCCCCCGACCTCACTGAAGCTTTCTTT.

This clonotype came up once. The chain is built from TRBV20-1 and TRBJ2-1, with D possibly being TRBD2 (6 bases). The V gene lost 1 base and the J gene lost 3 bases, with 13 bases spanning the gap. Germline lookup yields CDR1 DFQATT and CDR2 SNEGSKA (reference sequence). This CDR3 region has 15 residues. CDR3 DNA sequence: TGCAGTGCTAGAGCCAGTGGCGGGATCTACAATGAGCAGTTCTTC. Encoded protein: CSARASGGIYNEQFF.

For this clonotype: One end of the junction varies from germline; a read error may be responsible. This sequence joins TRBV5-4 and TRBJ2-5; 8 bases agree with TRBD1. TRBJ2-7 matches the DNA end more closely, so the J call is doubtful. Germline values: CDR1 SGHNT, CDR2 YYREEE (reference sequence). The CDR3 is made up of 15 amino acids. The CDR3 is CTSSLGQDPTYEQYF. The CDR3, as DNA: TGTACCAGCAGCTTGGGACAGGATCCCACCTACGAGCAGTACTTC.

Concerning this clonotype: A read error may produce the germline difference seen at one junction end. The rearrangement uses TRBV3-1 and TRBJ2-1; the D is unclear. Germline CDR1 LGHDT, CDR2 YNNKEL (reference sequence). The CDR3 runs to 13 residues. This chain's CDR3 is CASTQGSRSEQFF. The CDR3 DNA sequence: TGTGCCAGCACCCAAGGGTCTAGATCTGAGCAGTTCTTC.

The CDR3 protein is CASRKGQVSGEGTDTQYF. In nucleotides, the CDR3 is TGTGCCAGCAGAAAGGGACAGGTTTCGGGAGAAGGCACAGATACGCAGTATTTT. V usage is TRBV7-2 and J usage is TRBJ2-3; 8 nucleotides line up with TRBD1. CDR3 length: 18 residues. The trim removed 6 bases at V and 1 base at J, leaving 15 bases unmatched. The germline gives CDR1 SGHTA, CDR2 FQGNSA.

The sample holds a few counts of this clonotype. The rearrangement links TRBV4-1 to TRBJ2-7; D is ambiguous. The V end was cut by 1 base, the J end by 0 bases, with 10 bases between. The germline CDR1 and CDR2 sequences are MGHRA and YSYEKL. This CDR3 region has 15 residues. CDR3 coding DNA: TGCGCCAGCAGCCAAGTTCGGGCGACCTCCTACGAGCAGTACTTC. Protein product: CASSQVRATSYEQYF.

On this clonotype: One end of the junction fails to match germline, which may point to a read error. The V call is TRBV20-1, the J call TRBJ2-3; TRBD2 agrees at 15 bases. Germline V gives CDR1 DFQATT, CDR2 SNEGSKA (reference sequence). CDR3 size: 18 residues. The CDR3 sequence is CSATKGLAGGGAEDTQYF. CDR3 in DNA: TGCAGCGCTACGAAGGGACTAGCGGGAGGAGGGGCGGAAGATACGCAGTATTTT.

The chain recombines TRBV5-1 with TRBJ2-7, with D possibly being TRBD1 or TRBD2 (6 bases each). TRBJ2-5 explains the end of the DNA better; the J call may be wrong. The germline V gene has CDR1 SGHRS and CDR2 YFSETQ. CDR3 size: 14 residues. CDR3 sequence (DNA): TGCGCCAGCAGAGGGGGGCTAGCGAGAGAGACCCAGTACTTC. Its translation is CASRGGLARETQYF.

The chain uses TRBV28 and TRBJ1-2, with a weak D call TRBD1 (5 bases). The CDR3 has 15 amino acids. In germline, CDR1 is MDHEN, CDR2 SYDVKM. V shed 4 bases and J shed 7 bases, with 19 bases lying between them. The CDR3 nucleotides read TGTGCCAGCAGTTCCCCCAGCAGGGAATCTTTTGGCTACACCTTC. As protein: CASSSPSRESFGYTF.